This is a list of T cell receptor beta chains from one sample in a study of blood T cell repertoires in COVID-19. TCRdb's table, derived via immunoSEQ multiplex PCR, lists solely in-frame clones and lacks some. The repertoire holds roughly 200,000 clones, with approximately 80% as singletons. Material for sequencing was peripheral blood. The origin of the receptors is a human donor in a cohort sampled during active COVID-19. Both conserved end residues are part of each CDR3.

J gene | V gene | CDR3 protein
TRBJ2-5 | TRBV27 | CASTAGGTQYF
TRBJ1-4 | TRBV27 | CASSPRWSNEKLFF
TRBJ1-2 | TRBV10-1 | CASSDNSNYGYTF
TRBJ2-7 | TRBV9 | CASSPQGGYEQYF
TRBJ2-7 | TRBV18 | CASSPGGTTPYEQYF
TRBJ2-5 | TRBV19 | CASSPAGETQYF
TRBJ2-7 | TRBV7-9 | CASSGSVEQYF
TRBJ2-1 | TRBV6-2/TRBV6-3 | CASSYKAGGLSYNEQFF
TRBJ1-1 | TRBV19 | CASSVHRGFNTEAFF
TRBJ1-2 | TRBV19 | CASSFGLSNYGGYTF
TRBJ1-2 | TRBV2 | CASSPGGYGYTF
TRBJ2-1 | TRBV7-3 | CASSAAGGHNEQFF
TRBJ1-6 | TRBV5-4 | CASKEQGYNSPLHF
TRBJ1-1 | TRBV11-2 | CASSFHGGTEAFF
TRBJ2-6 | TRBV5-4 | CASSPSGTGTTTGANVLTF
TRBJ1-2 | TRBV7-3 | CASSLSRDSYGYTF
TRBJ2-7 | TRBV7-9 | CASSLDRGSHEQYF
TRBJ2-5 | TRBV5-5 | CASSASLLALQETQYF
TRBJ1-6 | TRBV7-9 | CASSAGPGQGANSPLHF
TRBJ2-7 | TRBV19 | CASSPTTGSSYEQYF
TRBJ1-2 | TRBV23-1 | CASGGWTGDGYTF
TRBJ2-7 | TRBV6-2/TRBV6-3 | CASSRDRDRGGEQYF
TRBJ1-1 | TRBV29-1 | CSSTTENTEAFF
TRBJ2-7 | TRBV6-2/TRBV6-3 | CASSLSGGRTYEQYF
TRBJ2-2 | TRBV3-1/TRBV3-2 | CASSQGRHGSRMDTGELFF
TRBJ1-2 | TRBV4-1 | CASSPEGARGYTF
TRBJ2-1 | TRBV11-2 | CASSRSGRAVDEQFF
TRBJ2-7 | TRBV10-3 | CAISESGGGPREQYF
TRBJ1-1 | TRBV18 | CASSPARQGNTEAFF
TRBJ2-7 | TRBV11-2 | CASSLSGGFSYEQYF
TRBJ2-5 | TRBV7-9 | CASSLLAGKETQYF
TRBJ2-1 | TRBV9 | CASSVEGRGGYNEQFF
TRBJ1-2 | TRBV24-1 | CATSDLRTNYGYTF
TRBJ1-5 | TRBV5-1 | CASSLGGGDQPQHF
TRBJ1-2 | TRBV28 | CASSLFPTAYYGYTF
TRBJ2-1 | TRBV7-3 | CASSPSSGSSNEQFF
TRBJ2-7 | TRBV11-2 | CASSLGRGYEQYF
TRBJ2-7 | TRBV4-2 | CASSQDRVLLAGGREQYF
TRBJ1-2 | TRBV6-1 | CASSEQQDYGYTF
TRBJ2-1 | TRBV28 | CASSTSGRAGDEQFF
TRBJ2-5 | TRBV10-3 | CAIRYRDPKETQYF
TRBJ1-1 | TRBV5-6 | CASSFIGEGATEAFF
TRBJ2-1 | TRBV10-1 | CASNSGQGKFF
TRBJ1-3 | TRBV9 | CASSTLGAGNTIYF
TRBJ1-1 | TRBV7-9 | CASSLEDTSVSF
TRBJ1-3 | TRBV27 | CASSLSIISGNTIYF
TRBJ2-7 | TRBV7-9 | CASSSTPSLSYEQYF
TRBJ2-7 | TRBV7-8 | CASSLSAGTSGVNEQYF
TRBJ2-7 | TRBV12-3/TRBV12-4 | CASSLTRGEQYF
TRBJ1-5 | TRBV6-4 | CASSANSNQPQHF
TRBJ1-5 | TRBV6-6 | CASSYAADTLDQPQHF
TRBJ2-7 | TRBV3-1/TRBV3-2 | CASSQEDRGSYEQYF
TRBJ1-4 | TRBV5-1 | CASSVDHPTGLFF
TRBJ2-7 | TRBV4-3 | CASSQGRRGQFPYEQYF
TRBJ1-1 | TRBV6-2/TRBV6-3 | CASSSTTPNTEAFF